This T cell receptor beta chain comes out of a study of post-analysis software for immune sequencing data. Looking at the study overall: The patients showed relapsing-remitting, secondary progressive and progressive-relapsing multiple sclerosis courses.

cDNA libraries for TCR beta contained unique molecular identifiers. It was from roughly 1 to 10 million T cells that some 460,000 cDNA molecules came. TCRdb redid the calling of the PCR reads with MiXCR, one entry per CDR3 protein. This sample has more than 500,000 distinct CDR3 sequences, with 34% found just once. Study-level points and caveats: Significantly decreased normalized Chao1 diversity was recorded for multiple sclerosis patients relative to controls. Patients showed TRBV5-6, TRBV5-1 and TRBV20-1 among five TRBV segments more frequent than in controls.

This CDR3 is 13 amino acids long. V lost 3 bases to trimming and J lost 6 bases, with 9 bases between them. Germline V gene lookup returns CDR1 MGHRA and CDR2 YSYEKL. This clonotype has just a few counts. The antigen remains unidentified. The sample consisted of blood. The TCR comes from a girl aged 2-17 years with multiple sclerosis. The chain has TRBV4-1 and TRBJ2-1; the D gene is possibly TRBD2 (5 bases). DNA for the CDR3: TGCGCCAGCAGCCAGGCGGGTCGCAATGAGCAGTTCTTC. Translating gives CASSQAGRNEQFF.